The rows below give T cell receptor beta chains drawn from one sample of a study of T-cell memory formation after mild COVID-19. TCRdb called the 5' RACE reads again in MiXCR, with one record for every CDR3 protein. This sample has 250,000 to 350,000 distinct CDR3 sequences, with 15% to 20% found just once. Sequenced material: PBMCs or a T cell subset sorted from them (not recorded which). These receptors were obtained from a young man who had mild COVID-19 (a few samples of this study predate the infection). Cell type and time point are not known. The CDR3 runs from the conserved cysteine through the conserved F or W. Each record gives: D gene, V gene, clone size, J gene, CDR3 length, CDR3 protein, CDR3 DNA. D genes are given only for firm matches. Some rows have no size entry. The others give once, few or many, or a class for an expanded clone.

-	TRBV24-1	many	TRBJ1-1	12	CATSDKWGSAFF	TGTGCCACCAGTGATAAATGGGGGTCAGCTTTCTTT
TRBD2	TRBV6-2/TRBV6-3	few	TRBJ2-3	14	CASRTVGAGRAQYF	TGTGCCAGCCGCACGGTGGGGGCCGGGAGGGCGCAGTATTTT
-	TRBV27	few	TRBJ2-5	13	CASSLSGPPGQYF	TGTGCCAGCAGTTTATCAGGCCCCCCGGGTCAGTACTTC
-	TRBV4-2	-	TRBJ2-2	11	CASSQFRELFF	TGTGCCAGCAGCCAATTCCGGGAGCTGTTTTTT
-	TRBV7-2	-	TRBJ1-2	12	CASSLSYYGYTF	TGTGCCAGCAGCTTATCTTACTATGGCTACACCTTC
-	TRBV7-9	many	TRBJ1-1	12	CASSSYRDEAFF	TGTGCCAGCAGCTCTTACAGGGATGAAGCTTTCTTT
TRBD1	TRBV28	-	TRBJ1-6	15	CASTINPGQGRTLHF	TGTGCCAGCACCATTAACCCGGGACAGGGCCGCACCCTCCACTTT
-	TRBV15	-	TRBJ2-5	12	CATSRDIGRAYF	TGTGCCACCAGCAGAGATATCGGACGGGCGTACTTC
-	TRBV2	many	TRBJ1-5	14	CASSEQGGSQPQHF	TGTGCCAGCAGTGAACAGGGAGGGAGTCAGCCCCAGCATTTT
TRBD1	TRBV28	few	TRBJ2-5	13	CASSSDREETQYF	TGTGCCAGCAGTTCGGACAGGGAGGAGACCCAGTACTTC
-	TRBV30	-	TRBJ1-1	11	CAWAQNTEAFF	TGTGCCTGGGCCCAAAACACTGAAGCTTTCTTT
-	TRBV9	-	TRBJ1-2	14	CASSDDAEHYGYTF	TGTGCCAGCAGCGATGACGCGGAACACTATGGCTACACCTTC
-	TRBV7-3	-	TRBJ2-1	15	CASSFLAGAHNEQFF	TGTGCCAGCAGCTTTCTCGCGGGGGCGCACAATGAGCAGTTCTTC
TRBD2	TRBV20-1	few	TRBJ2-3	14	CSAPAGGSTDTQYF	TGCAGTGCTCCAGCGGGGGGAAGCACAGATACGCAGTATTTT
-	TRBV28	many	TRBJ2-3	12	CASSAFTDTQYF	TGTGCCAGCAGCGCCTTCACAGATACGCAGTATTTT
-	TRBV12-3/TRBV12-4	few	TRBJ2-3	14	CASSRGMGTDTQYF	TGTGCCAGCAGTCGGGGCATGGGCACAGATACGCAGTATTTT
-	TRBV29-1	-	TRBJ2-1	14	CSVDEGVGHNEQFF	TGCAGCGTTGACGAAGGGGTGGGACACAATGAGCAGTTCTTC
TRBD1	TRBV6-4	-	TRBJ2-7	14	CARIDRGSSYEQYF	TGTGCCAGAATCGACAGGGGAAGCTCCTACGAGCAGTACTTC
-	TRBV6-4	many	TRBJ2-2	13	CASSGTNTGELFF	TGTGCCAGCAGTGGGACAAACACCGGGGAGCTGTTTTTT
-	TRBV27	few	TRBJ2-1	16	CASSRAEGSSYNEQFF	TGTGCCAGCAGCAGAGCGGAGGGGAGCTCCTACAATGAGCAGTTCTTC
TRBD1	TRBV20-1	few	TRBJ1-1	14	CSARADRQNTEAFF	TGCAGTGCTAGAGCGGACAGGCAAAACACTGAAGCTTTCTTT
-	TRBV4-2	few	TRBJ1-5	15	CASSQDVGPNQPQHF	TGTGCCAGCAGCCAAGATGTGGGGCCCAATCAGCCCCAGCATTTT
-	TRBV5-1	few	TRBJ2-4	13	CASSLGFRNIQYF	TGCGCCAGCAGCTTGGGGTTTCGAAACATTCAGTACTTC
TRBD2	TRBV2	-	TRBJ2-5	14	CASTISGGEETQYF	TGTGCCAGCACGATATCGGGAGGCGAAGAGACCCAGTACTTC
-	TRBV15	-	TRBJ2-5	15	CATSRDVGVWETQYF	TGTGCCACCAGCAGAGATGTCGGGGTATGGGAGACCCAGTACTTC
-	TRBV7-8	few	TRBJ1-1	14	CASSLISRKTEAFF	TGTGCCAGCAGCTTAATCAGCAGGAAGACTGAAGCTTTCTTT
-	TRBV5-5	-	TRBJ2-6	18	CASSRAGTENSGANVLTF	TGTGCCAGCAGTCGTGCCGGGACCGAAAACTCTGGGGCCAACGTCCTGACTTTC
-	TRBV21-1	few	TRBJ1-5	18	CASSKDDPGQGRNQPQHF	TGTGCCAGCAGCAAAGATGACCCGGGACAGGGTCGGAATCAGCCCCAGCATTTT
-	TRBV12-3/TRBV12-4	-	TRBJ2-2	13	CASSWINAGELFF	TGTGCCAGCAGTTGGATCAACGCCGGGGAGCTGTTTTTT
-	TRBV21-1	-	TRBJ2-5	15	CASSKAKGARETQYF	TGTGCCAGCAGCAAAGCAAAAGGCGCCCGGGAGACCCAGTACTTC
TRBD2	TRBV12-3/TRBV12-4	many	TRBJ2-3	17	CASSPPKAGLSTDTQYF	TGTGCCAGCAGTCCGCCCAAAGCGGGGCTTAGCACAGATACGCAGTATTTT
TRBD1	TRBV6-6	-	TRBJ1-1	15	CASSYLGQGNTEAFF	TGTGCCAGCAGTTACCTCGGACAGGGCAACACTGAAGCTTTCTTT
-	TRBV5-4	-	TRBJ2-3	14	CASSPRRSTDTQYF	TGTGCCAGCAGCCCACGACGTAGCACAGATACGCAGTATTTT
-	TRBV9	-	TRBJ2-7	15	CASSVDPGIMYEQYF	TGTGCCAGCAGCGTAGATCCGGGAATCATGTACGAGCAGTACTTC
-	TRBV7-2	-	TRBJ2-1	14	CASSLGRGAHEQFF	TGTGCCAGCAGCTTAGGTCGGGGGGCGCATGAGCAGTTCTTC
-	TRBV27	-	TRBJ1-5	14	CASSGGSGNQPQHF	TGTGCCAGCAGTGGGGGTTCTGGCAATCAGCCCCAGCATTTT
-	TRBV7-8	few	TRBJ1-1	14	CASSFQEGTTEAFF	TGTGCCAGCAGTTTCCAGGAGGGGACCACTGAAGCTTTCTTT
TRBD2	TRBV20-1	few	TRBJ2-1	14	CSARTGTNYNEQFF	TGCAGTGCTAGAACCGGGACTAACTACAATGAGCAGTTCTTC
-	TRBV12-3/TRBV12-4	many	TRBJ1-5	13	CASSSLSNQPQHF	TGTGCCAGCAGTTCGCTTAGCAATCAGCCCCAGCATTTT
-	TRBV11-2	-	TRBJ2-5	14	CASSFGGIGETQYF	TGTGCCAGCAGCTTTGGTGGAATTGGAGAGACCCAGTACTTC
TRBD2	TRBV6-2/TRBV6-3	-	TRBJ2-5	16	CASSTGTSMAQETQYF	TGTGCCAGCAGTACCGGGACTAGCATGGCACAAGAGACCCAGTACTTC
-	TRBV7-9	many	TRBJ1-2	14	CASNLNYDRTGYTF	TGTGCCAGCAACCTGAACTATGACAGAACTGGCTACACCTTC
-	TRBV5-6	-	TRBJ2-1	14	CASSSYRERNEQFF	TGTGCCAGCAGCTCATACAGGGAAAGGAATGAGCAGTTCTTC